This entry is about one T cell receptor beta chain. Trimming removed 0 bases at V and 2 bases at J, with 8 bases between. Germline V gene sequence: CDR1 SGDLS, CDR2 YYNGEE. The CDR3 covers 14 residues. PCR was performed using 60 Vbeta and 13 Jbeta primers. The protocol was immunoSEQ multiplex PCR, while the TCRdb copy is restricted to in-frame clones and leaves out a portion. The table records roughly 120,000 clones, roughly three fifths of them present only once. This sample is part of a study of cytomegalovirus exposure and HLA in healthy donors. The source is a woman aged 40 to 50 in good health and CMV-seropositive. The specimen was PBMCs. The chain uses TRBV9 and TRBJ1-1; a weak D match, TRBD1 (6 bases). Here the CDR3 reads CASSVVGQNTEAFF. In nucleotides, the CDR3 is TGTGCCAGCAGCGTAGTGGGACAAAACACTGAAGCTTTCTTT.